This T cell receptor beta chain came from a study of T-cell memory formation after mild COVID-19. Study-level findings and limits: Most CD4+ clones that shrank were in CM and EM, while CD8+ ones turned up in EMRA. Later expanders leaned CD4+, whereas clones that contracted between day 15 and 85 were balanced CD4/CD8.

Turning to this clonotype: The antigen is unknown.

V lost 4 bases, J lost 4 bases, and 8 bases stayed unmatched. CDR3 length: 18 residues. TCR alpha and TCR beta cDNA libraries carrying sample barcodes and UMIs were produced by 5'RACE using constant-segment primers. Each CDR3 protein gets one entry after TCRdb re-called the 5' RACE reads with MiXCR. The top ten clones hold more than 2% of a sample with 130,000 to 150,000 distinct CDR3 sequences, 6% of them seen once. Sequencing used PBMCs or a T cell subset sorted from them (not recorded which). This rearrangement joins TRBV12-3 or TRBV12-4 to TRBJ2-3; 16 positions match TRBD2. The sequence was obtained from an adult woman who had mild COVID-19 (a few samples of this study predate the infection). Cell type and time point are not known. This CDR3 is CASSSAGTSGRGPDTQYF. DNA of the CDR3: TGTGCCAGCAGTTCCGCCGGGACTAGCGGGAGGGGCCCAGATACGCAGTATTTT.